Below, one TCR beta chain is given with its context. Its antigen is currently unknown. Germline CDR1 is SGHRS and CDR2 is YFSETQ. The CDR3 extends over 16 amino acids. V gave up 6 bases and J gave up 0 bases; unmatched junction bases: 10. TCRdb itself ran the 5' RACE reads through MiXCR, one entry per CDR3 protein. The profile shows around 7,700 distinct CDR3 sequences, approximately 9.3% of them singletons. This record belongs to a study of spatial heterogeneity in lung cancer. Points from the study as a whole: The study found that expanded intratumoral alpha and beta TCR counts tracked tumor mutation counts.

Described time point: sample taken at primary tumor resection. Whole RNA was taken from tumor, nontumor lung or frozen PBMC; it was then sequenced unsorted. The chain combines TRBV5-1 with TRBJ2-3; TRBD2 matches at 7 bases. The sequence was collected from a male donor with early-stage non-small cell lung cancer. This specimen consisted of lung tumor tissue, obtained at surgery. The CDR3 DNA reads TGCGCCAGCAATTCTGCCGGGAGGCAAAGCACAGATACGCAGTATTTT. Translating it yields CASNSAGRQSTDTQYF.